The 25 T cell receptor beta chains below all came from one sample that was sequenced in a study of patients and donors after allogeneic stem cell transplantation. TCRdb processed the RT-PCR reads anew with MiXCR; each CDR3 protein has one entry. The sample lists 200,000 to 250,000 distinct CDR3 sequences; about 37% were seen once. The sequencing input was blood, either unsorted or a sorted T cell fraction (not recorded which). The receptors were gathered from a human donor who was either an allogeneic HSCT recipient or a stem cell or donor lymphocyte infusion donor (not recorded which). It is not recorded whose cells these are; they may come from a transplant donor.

CDR3 region: CSVEALFAGTSSAEAFF. The CDR3 DNA is TGCAGCGTTGAAGCACTCTTCGCAGGGACCTCGTCGGCTGAAGCTTTCTTT. The rearrangement uses TRBV29-1 and TRBJ1-1; a weak D match, TRBD1 (5 bases). Germline CDR1 reads SQVTM; CDR2 reads ANQGSEA. The CDR3 is 17 residues long. Trimming cost V 1 base and J 6 bases, with 24 bases left between them.

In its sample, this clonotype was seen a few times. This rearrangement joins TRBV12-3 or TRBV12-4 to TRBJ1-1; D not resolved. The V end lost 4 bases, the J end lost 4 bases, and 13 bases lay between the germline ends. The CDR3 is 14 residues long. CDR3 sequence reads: CASSSVPYGTEAFF. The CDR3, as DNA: TGTGCCAGCAGTTCAGTCCCGTATGGCACTGAAGCTTTCTTT.

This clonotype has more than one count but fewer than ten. The CDR3 here is CRDTGAGNTEAFF. The CDR3, as DNA: TGCAGGGATACAGGGGCGGGGAACACTGAAGCTTTCTTT. V usage is TRBV20-1 and J usage is TRBJ1-1; 7 positions match TRBD1. Germline V gene data show CDR1 as DFQATT and CDR2 as SNEGSKA (reference sequence). The CDR3 has 13 amino acids.

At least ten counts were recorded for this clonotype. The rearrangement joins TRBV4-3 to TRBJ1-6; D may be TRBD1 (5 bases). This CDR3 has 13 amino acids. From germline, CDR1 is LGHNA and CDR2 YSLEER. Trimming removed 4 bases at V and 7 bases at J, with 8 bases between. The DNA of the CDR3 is TGCGCCAGCAGCCTTCGGGGCAATTCACCCCTCCACTTT. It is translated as CASSLRGNSPLHF.

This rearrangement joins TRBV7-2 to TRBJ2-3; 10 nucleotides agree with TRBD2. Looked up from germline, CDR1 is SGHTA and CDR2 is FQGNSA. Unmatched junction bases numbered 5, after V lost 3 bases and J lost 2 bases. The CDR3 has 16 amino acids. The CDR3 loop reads CASSLRAGGFTDTQYF. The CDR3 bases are TGTGCCAGCAGCTTGAGAGCGGGGGGGTTCACAGATACGCAGTATTTT.

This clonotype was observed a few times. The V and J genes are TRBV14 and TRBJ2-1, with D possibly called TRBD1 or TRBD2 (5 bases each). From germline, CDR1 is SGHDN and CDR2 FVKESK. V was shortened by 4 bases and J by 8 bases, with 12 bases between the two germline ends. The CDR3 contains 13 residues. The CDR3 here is CASSPIGDHEQFF. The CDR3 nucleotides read TGTGCCAGCAGCCCCATAGGGGACCATGAGCAGTTCTTC.

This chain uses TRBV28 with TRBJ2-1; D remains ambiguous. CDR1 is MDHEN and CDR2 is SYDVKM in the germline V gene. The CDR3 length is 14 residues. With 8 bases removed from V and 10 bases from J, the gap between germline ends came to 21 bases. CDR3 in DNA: TGTGCCAGCGAGTCGTGGGCTGGACGACTCGAGCAGTTCTTC. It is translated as CASESWAGRLEQFF.

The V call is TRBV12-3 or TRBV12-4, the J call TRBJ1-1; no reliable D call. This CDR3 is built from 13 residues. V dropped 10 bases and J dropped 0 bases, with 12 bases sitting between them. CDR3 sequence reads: CATKQAVNTEAFF. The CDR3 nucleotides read TGTGCCACGAAGCAAGCCGTGAACACTGAAGCTTTCTTT.

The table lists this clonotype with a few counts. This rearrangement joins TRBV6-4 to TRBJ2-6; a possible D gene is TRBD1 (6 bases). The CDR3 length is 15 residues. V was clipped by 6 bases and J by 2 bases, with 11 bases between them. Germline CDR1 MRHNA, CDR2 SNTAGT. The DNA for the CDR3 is TGTGCCAGCAGCCAACAGGGTCCTGGGGCCAACGTCCTGACTTTC. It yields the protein CASSQQGPGANVLTF.

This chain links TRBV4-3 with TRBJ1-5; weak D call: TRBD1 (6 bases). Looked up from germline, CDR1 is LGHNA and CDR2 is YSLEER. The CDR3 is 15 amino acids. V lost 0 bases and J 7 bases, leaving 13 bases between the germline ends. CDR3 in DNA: TGCGCCAGCAGCCAAGATCCCAGGGGTGGACAGCCCCAGCATTTT. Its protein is CASSQDPRGGQPQHF.

CDR3 bases: TGCGCCAGCAGCCAAGATCCGGCAGTCTATGGCTACACCTTC. It translates to CASSQDPAVYGYTF. The rearrangement joins TRBV4-3 to TRBJ1-2, with D unresolved. CDR1 and CDR2 (germline): LGHNA, YSLEER. V lost 0 bases and J lost 4, with 9 bases in between. The length of the CDR3 is 14 residues.

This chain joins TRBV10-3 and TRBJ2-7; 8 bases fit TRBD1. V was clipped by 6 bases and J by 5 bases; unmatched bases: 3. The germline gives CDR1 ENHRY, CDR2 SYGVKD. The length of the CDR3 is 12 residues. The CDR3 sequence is CAIRDRAHEQYF. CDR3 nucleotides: TGTGCCATCAGGGACAGGGCCCACGAGCAGTACTTC.

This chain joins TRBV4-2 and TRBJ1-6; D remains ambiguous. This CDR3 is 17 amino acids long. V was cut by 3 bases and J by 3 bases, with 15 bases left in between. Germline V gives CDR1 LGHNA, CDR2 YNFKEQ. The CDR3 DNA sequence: TGTGCCAGCAGCCAGATCCATATGGGGAACTATAATTCACCCCTCCACTTT. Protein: CASSQIHMGNYNSPLHF.

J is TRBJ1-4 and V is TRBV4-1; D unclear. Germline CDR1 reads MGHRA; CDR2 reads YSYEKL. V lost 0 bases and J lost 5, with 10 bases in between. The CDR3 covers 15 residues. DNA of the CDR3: TGCGCCAGCAGCCAAGAGTCGGGCAGAAATGAAAAACTGTTTTTT. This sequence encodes CASSQESGRNEKLFF.

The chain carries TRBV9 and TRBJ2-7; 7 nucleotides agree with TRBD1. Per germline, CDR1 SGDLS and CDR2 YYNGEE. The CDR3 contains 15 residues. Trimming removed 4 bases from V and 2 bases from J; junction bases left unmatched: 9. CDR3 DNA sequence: TGTGCCAGCAGCCGCTCGGGACAGCGAACCTACGAGCAGTACTTC. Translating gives CASSRSGQRTYEQYF.

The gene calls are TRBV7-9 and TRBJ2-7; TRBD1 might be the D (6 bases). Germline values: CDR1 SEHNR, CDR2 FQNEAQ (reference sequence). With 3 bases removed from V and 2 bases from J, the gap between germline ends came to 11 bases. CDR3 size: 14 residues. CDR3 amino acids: CASSLGTHTYEQYF. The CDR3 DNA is TGTGCCAGCAGCTTGGGGACACACACCTACGAGCAGTACTTC.

The CDR3 reads CASSARRTPQYF. The CDR3 coding sequence is TGCGCCAGCAGTGCGAGACGGACCCCGCAGTATTTT. The rearrangement links TRBV10-1 to TRBJ2-3; no definite D call. This CDR3 spans 12 amino acids. Per the germline V gene, CDR1 is WNHNN and CDR2 is SYGVQD (reference sequence). Trimming removed 4 bases from V and 10 bases from J, with 12 bases in between.

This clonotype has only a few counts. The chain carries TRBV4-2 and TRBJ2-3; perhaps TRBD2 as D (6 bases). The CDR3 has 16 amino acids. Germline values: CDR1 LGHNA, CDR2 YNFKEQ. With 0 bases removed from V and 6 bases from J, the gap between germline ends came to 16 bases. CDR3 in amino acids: CASSQERRASRDTQYF. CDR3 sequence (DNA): TGTGCCAGCAGCCAAGAGAGGAGGGCTAGCCGGGATACGCAGTATTTT.

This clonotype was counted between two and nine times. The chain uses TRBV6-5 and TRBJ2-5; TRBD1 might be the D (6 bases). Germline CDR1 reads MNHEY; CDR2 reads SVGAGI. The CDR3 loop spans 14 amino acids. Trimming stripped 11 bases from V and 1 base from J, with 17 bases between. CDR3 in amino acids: CASPGTGLQETQYF. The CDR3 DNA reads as TGTGCCTCACCCGGTACAGGGCTCCAAGAGACCCAGTACTTC.

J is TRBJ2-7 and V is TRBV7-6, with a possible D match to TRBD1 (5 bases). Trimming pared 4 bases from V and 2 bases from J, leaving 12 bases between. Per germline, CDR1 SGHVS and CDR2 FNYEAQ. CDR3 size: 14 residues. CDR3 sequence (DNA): TGTGCCAGCAGCTCCGCAGGGAATACCTACGAGCAGTACTTC. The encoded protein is CASSSAGNTYEQYF.

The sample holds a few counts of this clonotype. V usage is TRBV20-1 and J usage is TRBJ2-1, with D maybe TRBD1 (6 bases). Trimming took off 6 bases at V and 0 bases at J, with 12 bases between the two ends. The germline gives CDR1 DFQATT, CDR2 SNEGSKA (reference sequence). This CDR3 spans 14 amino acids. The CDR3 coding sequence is TGCAGTGCCACAGGGTTTAGCTCCTACAATGAGCAGTTCTTC. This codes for CSATGFSSYNEQFF.

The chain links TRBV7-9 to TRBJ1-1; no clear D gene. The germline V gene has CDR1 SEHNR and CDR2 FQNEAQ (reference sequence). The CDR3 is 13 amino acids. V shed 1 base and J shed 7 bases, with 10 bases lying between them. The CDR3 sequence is CASSLGVAGEAFF. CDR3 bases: TGTGCCAGCAGCTTAGGAGTCGCAGGTGAAGCTTTCTTT.

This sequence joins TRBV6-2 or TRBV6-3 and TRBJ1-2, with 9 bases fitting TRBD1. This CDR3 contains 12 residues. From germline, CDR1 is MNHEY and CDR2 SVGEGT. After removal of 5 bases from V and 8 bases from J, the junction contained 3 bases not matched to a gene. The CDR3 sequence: CASSTGGGGYTF. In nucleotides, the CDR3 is TGTGCCAGCAGTACAGGGGGCGGCGGCTACACCTTC.

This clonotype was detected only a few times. The CDR3 spells CASSLGKAKNIQYF. CDR3 sequence (DNA): TGTGCCAGCAGCTTAGGAAAAGCCAAAAACATTCAGTACTTC. This chain connects TRBV7-2 to TRBJ2-4, with no clear D. This CDR3 contains 14 residues. The V gene lost 1 base and the J gene lost 0 bases, with 4 bases spanning the gap. Germline V gives CDR1 SGHTA, CDR2 FQGNSA.

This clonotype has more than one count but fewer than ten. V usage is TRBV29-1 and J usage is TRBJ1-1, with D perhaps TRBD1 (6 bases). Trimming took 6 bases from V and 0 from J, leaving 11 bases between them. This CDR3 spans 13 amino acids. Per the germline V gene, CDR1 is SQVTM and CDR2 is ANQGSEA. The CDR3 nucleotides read TGCAGCGTCGGACAGCGTATGAACACTGAAGCTTTCTTT. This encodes CSVGQRMNTEAFF. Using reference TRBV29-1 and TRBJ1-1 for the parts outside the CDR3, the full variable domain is SAVISQKPSRDICQRGTSLTIQCQVDSQVTMMFWYRQQPGQSLTLIATANQGSEATYESGFVIDKFPISRPNLTFSTLTVSNMSPEDSSIYLCSVGQRMNTEAFFGQGTRLTVV.